This T cell receptor beta chain was recorded in a study of blood T cells in healthy people across ages. This CDR3 has 14 amino acids. V lost 6 bases, J lost 3 bases, and 17 bases lay in between. CDR1 and CDR2 (germline): DFQATT, SNEGSKA (reference sequence). The use of a sample-barcoded 5' primer and a J-beta primer mix characterized a second PCR of roughly 7 to 12 cycles. A 12-random-nucleotide template-switch adaptor tagged each cDNA molecule. Each CDR3 protein gets one entry after TCRdb re-called the 5' RACE reads with MiXCR. The sample includes 1.2 million to 1.5 million distinct CDR3 sequences, 42% of them seen just once. Turning to this clonotype: What it recognizes is unknown.

The study recruited healthy Caucasian donors from Russia who were aged about 6 to 95. General observations from the study: The study found TCR beta diversity correlated strongly with naive T cell percentage.

The receptor's source is a woman under 30 in good health. The specimen sequenced was blood. The chain employs TRBV20-1 and TRBJ1-1, with D hard to call. This chain's CDR3 is CSAATSGEHTEAFF. Written as DNA, the CDR3 is TGCAGTGCAGCAACGAGCGGAGAGCACACTGAAGCTTTCTTT.